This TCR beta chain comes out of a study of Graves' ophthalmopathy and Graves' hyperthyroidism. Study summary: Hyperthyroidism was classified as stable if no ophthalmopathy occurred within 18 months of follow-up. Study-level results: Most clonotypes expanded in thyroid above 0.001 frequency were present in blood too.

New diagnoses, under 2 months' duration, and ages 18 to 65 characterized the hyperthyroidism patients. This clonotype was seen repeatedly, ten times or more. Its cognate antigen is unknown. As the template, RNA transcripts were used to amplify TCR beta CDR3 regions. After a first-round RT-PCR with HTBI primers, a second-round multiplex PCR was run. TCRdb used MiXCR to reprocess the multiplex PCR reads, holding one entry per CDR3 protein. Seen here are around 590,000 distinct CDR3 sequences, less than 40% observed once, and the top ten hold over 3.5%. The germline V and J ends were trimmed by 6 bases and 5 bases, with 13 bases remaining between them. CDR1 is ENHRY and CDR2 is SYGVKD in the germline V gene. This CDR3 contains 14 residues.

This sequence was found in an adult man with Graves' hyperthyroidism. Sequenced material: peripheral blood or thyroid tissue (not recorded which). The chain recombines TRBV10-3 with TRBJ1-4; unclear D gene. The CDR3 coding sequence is TGTGCCATCAGACGGGAATTGGGGAATGAAAAACTGTTTTTT. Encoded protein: CAIRRELGNEKLFF.